The 11 T cell receptor beta chains presented below share a single source sample, sequenced in a study of shared clonotypes between healthy human individuals. Data came from immunoSEQ multiplex PCR; TCRdb stores just in-frame clones and leaves some out. The sample has about 2 million clones, 85% to 95% seen once. Sequencing used naive CD4+ T cells sorted from blood. The sample's subset: CD45RA+ positively selected. These receptors were obtained from a man aged 18 to 30 in good health.

The chain carries TRBV5-4 and TRBJ1-2; D uncertain. The CDR3 covers 14 residues. CDR1 and CDR2 from the germline V gene are SGHNT and YYREEE (reference sequence). V was pared by 7 bases and J by 1 base, with 14 bases between. The DNA of the CDR3 is TGTGCCAGCGGGGTTGACGCTCATAACTATGGCTACACCTTC. As protein: CASGVDAHNYGYTF.

The V and J genes are TRBV5-1 and TRBJ2-5; D remains ambiguous. V lost 1 base, J lost 5 bases, and 12 bases lay in between. The germline V gene encodes CDR1 SGHRS and CDR2 YFSETQ. The CDR3 has 14 residues. CDR3 coding DNA: TGCGCCAGCAGCTTGTACGCCGGCGCGGAGACCCAGTACTTC. It is translated as CASSLYAGAETQYF. Complete variable domain (other parts from reference TRBV5-1 and TRBJ2-5): KAGVTQTPRYLIKTRGQQVTLSCSPISGHRSVSWYQQTPGQGLQFLFEYFSETQRNKGNFPGRFSGRQFSNSRSEMNVSTLELGDSALYLCASSLYAGAETQYFGPGTRLLVL.

V gene TRBV21-1 combines with J gene TRBJ2-3; the tabulated D call, TRBD1, remains unverified against the DNA. TRBV21-1 is noted as a pseudogene. The CDR3 has 17 residues. CDR3 nucleotide sequence: TGTGCCAGCAGCACCAGGACAGGGGCCCGACGAACGGATACGCAGTATTTT. The encoded protein is CASSTRTGARRTDTQYF.

The rearrangement uses TRBV6-1 and TRBJ2-5; TRBD1 matches at 11 bases. CDR1 MNHNS and CDR2 SASEGT come from the germline V gene. This CDR3 region has 15 residues. V shed 4 bases, J shed 5 bases, and the junction held 6 bases outside the gene matches. Here the CDR3 DNA reads TGTGCCAGCAGTGCCAGGACAGGGGGCCGGGAGACCCAGTACTTC. Protein: CASSARTGGRETQYF.

The chain couples TRBV19 to TRBJ1-4; D call uncertain. Per germline, CDR1 LNHDA and CDR2 SQIVND (reference sequence). The ends were cut back, 6 bases at V and 0 bases at J, with 8 bases in the middle. The CDR3 totals 14 residues. CDR3 sequence: CASSDHATNEKLFF. In nucleotides, the CDR3 is TGTGCCAGTAGCGATCATGCAACTAATGAAAAACTGTTTTTT.

This clone was recorded once. V and J are TRBV2 and TRBJ1-2, with 7 bases aligning to TRBD1. This CDR3 has 14 amino acids. J was trimmed by 4 bases and V by 5 bases; bases with no gene match: 7. Per germline, CDR1 SNHLY and CDR2 FYNNEI. CDR3 in amino acids: CASSLQGTGYGYTF. CDR3 bases: TGTGCCAGCAGTTTACAGGGGACGGGCTATGGCTACACCTTC.

The gene calls are TRBV18 and TRBJ1-3; no firm D call. Trimming pared 2 bases from V and 2 bases from J, leaving 7 bases between. Germline CDR1 KGHSH, CDR2 LQKENI. This CDR3 has 14 amino acids. Here the CDR3 DNA reads TGTGCCAGCTCACCAAAGGAGGCTGGAAACACCATATATTTT. Protein: CASSPKEAGNTIYF.

V usage is TRBV23-1 and J usage is TRBJ1-5, with D hard to call. TRBV23-1 is an open reading frame, and its role is uncertain. Between the trimmed V and J ends, which lost 4 bases and 0 bases, there was a span of 13 bases. The CDR3 is made up of 16 amino acids. The CDR3 loop reads CASSRSQPYSNQPQHF. The DNA for the CDR3 is TGCGCCAGCAGTCGATCGCAGCCGTATAGCAATCAGCCCCAGCATTTT.

The gene calls are TRBV30 and TRBJ2-2, with 10 bases lining up with TRBD2. This CDR3 is 15 amino acids long. The J segment lost 4 bases and the V segment lost 2 bases, leaving 4 bases of the junction unmatched. CDR1 GTSNPN and CDR2 SVGIG come from the germline V gene (reference sequence). The CDR3 DNA reads as TGTGCCTGGAGTTTAGCGGGGGGTTTCACCGGGGAGCTGTTTTTT. Protein: CAWSLAGGFTGELFF.

The chain recombines TRBV11-2 with TRBJ1-4, with D possibly TRBD1 on 5 matching bases. This CDR3 has 13 residues. The germline V gene encodes CDR1 SGHAT and CDR2 FQNNGV. The CDR3 protein is CGSRAATNEKLFF. The CDR3 DNA reads TGTGGTAGCAGGGCTGCAACTAATGAAAAACTGTTTTTT.

The chain carries TRBV7-9 and TRBJ1-1; the D is unclear. V was cut by 3 bases and J by 5 bases, with 13 bases left in between. The CDR3 totals 14 residues. Germline V gives CDR1 SEHNR, CDR2 FQNEAQ (reference sequence). The CDR3 region is CASSFSSGGTEAFF. The CDR3, as DNA: TGTGCCAGCAGCTTTTCTAGCGGAGGGACTGAAGCTTTCTTT.